What follows are 30 T cell receptor beta chains derived from one specimen sequenced in a study of metastatic and nonmetastatic thyroid tumors. Every patient underwent thyroid surgery untreated. TCRdb reanalyzed the PCR reads with MiXCR. The sample carries tens of thousands of clones, 9.5% to 13% recorded once. The sequenced sample was blood. These receptors were obtained from a male donor with papillary thyroid cancer or a benign thyroid nodule (not recorded which). Some clones in this sample may be carry-over from other donors' samples.

By frequency in the sample, this clone is medium-sized (0.01 to 0.1%). This sequence joins TRBV28 and TRBJ2-7; tentatively, D is TRBD1 (6 bases). V lost 4 bases and J 4 bases, leaving 8 bases between the germline ends. The CDR3 length is 12 residues. Germline V CDR1 and CDR2: MDHEN, SYDVKM. Here the CDR3 reads CASSSDSYEQYF. CDR3 DNA: TGTGCCAGCAGTTCGGACAGTTACGAGCAGTACTTC.

This clone was recorded many times. The chain carries TRBV9 and TRBJ2-2; no clear D gene. The CDR3 sequence is 13 residues long. The V end lost 0 bases, the J end lost 6 bases, and 6 bases lay between the germline ends. Germline CDR1 reads SGDLS; CDR2 reads YYNGEE. CDR3: CASSVDLSGELFF. The CDR3 coding sequence is TGTGCCAGCAGCGTAGATTTATCCGGGGAGCTGTTTTTT.

This clone was counted ten times or more. This rearrangement joins TRBV7-2 to TRBJ2-3; 10 positions match TRBD2. CDR3 length: 15 residues. Germline V gives CDR1 SGHTA, CDR2 FQGNSA. The V segment lost 5 bases and the J segment 6 bases; nucleotides outside the gene matches: 8. The CDR3 spells CASSPSGRAEDTQYF. In nucleotides, the CDR3 is TGTGCCAGCAGCCCGAGCGGGAGGGCAGAGGATACGCAGTATTTT.

This clone turned up a few times. The CDR3: CASSPGRQVPSGYEQYF. For the CDR3, the DNA is TGTGCCAGCTCACCGGGCCGACAGGTCCCTAGTGGGTACGAGCAGTACTTC. The chain employs TRBV18 and TRBJ2-7, with a tentative D call TRBD1 (6 bases). Trimming pared 3 bases from V and 4 bases from J, leaving 22 bases between. CDR3 length equals 17 residues. The germline V gene encodes CDR1 KGHSH and CDR2 LQKENI.

This clone was counted between two and nine times. V usage is TRBV28 and J usage is TRBJ2-7; TRBD2 agrees at 9 bases. Germline CDR1 is MDHEN and CDR2 is SYDVKM. The V segment lost 1 base and the J segment 5 bases; nucleotides outside the gene matches: 9. This CDR3 has 16 residues. CDR3: CASSLSGIAGAHEQYF. The CDR3 DNA is TGTGCCAGCAGTTTATCGGGAATAGCGGGAGCCCACGAGCAGTACTTC.

This clone was seen at least ten times. The chain has TRBV30 and TRBJ1-5; D is unresolved. The V and J ends lost 2 bases and 0 bases respectively, with 14 bases between them. The CDR3 is 16 amino acids. In germline, CDR1 is GTSNPN, CDR2 SVGIG (reference sequence). The CDR3 region has the DNA TGTGCCTGGAGTAGACGGAGTCCCTTTAGCAATCAGCCCCAGCATTTT. Translation gives CAWSRRSPFSNQPQHF. The whole variable domain, remainder taken from reference TRBV30 and TRBJ1-5, is SQTIHQWPATLVQPVGSPLSLECTVEGTSNPNLYWYRQAAGRGLQLLFYSVGIGQISSEVPQNLSASRPQDRQFILSSKKLLLSDSGFYLCAWSRRSPFSNQPQHFGDGTRLSIL.

In its sample, this clone was seen many times. The J gene is TRBJ2-3, the V gene TRBV9; D is ambiguous. Trimming shortened V by 1 base and J by 2 bases, and 11 bases separated the two germline ends. The length of the CDR3 is 15 residues. Germline CDR1 is SGDLS and CDR2 is YYNGEE. This CDR3 reads CASSVTSSHTDTQYF. The CDR3 coding sequence is TGTGCCAGCAGCGTAACGAGCTCCCACACAGATACGCAGTATTTT. Looking up the rest from reference TRBV9 and TRBJ2-3 gives the full variable domain: DSGVTQTPKHLITATGQRVTLRCSPRSGDLSVYWYQQSLDQGLQFLIQYYNGEERAKGNILERFSAQQFPDLHSELNLSSLELGDSALYFCASSVTSSHTDTQYFGPGTRLTVL.

As for this clone: A much larger clone lies one base from this, so it may be a read error. The chain links TRBV20-1 to TRBJ1-4, with a tentative D call TRBD1 (5 bases). This CDR3 is 13 amino acids long. Trimming removed 5 bases from V and 1 base from J, with 8 bases in between. Germline lookup yields CDR1 DFQATT and CDR2 SNEGSKA (reference sequence). The CDR3 protein is CSARGGTNEKLFF. CDR3 coding DNA: TGCAGTGCTCGTGGGGGAACTAATGAAAAACTGTTTTTT.

This clone was recorded a few times. CDR3 in amino acids: CASRVPTDSGYTF. The CDR3 DNA reads TGTGCCAGCAGGGTCCCGACAGACAGTGGCTACACCTTC. The V and J genes are TRBV6-2 or TRBV6-3 and TRBJ1-2; TRBD1 is a possible D gene (5 bases). The CDR3 is made up of 13 amino acids. Trimming cost V 6 bases and J 7 bases, with 15 bases left between them. Germline lookup yields CDR1 MNHEY and CDR2 SVGEGT.

In its sample, this clone was seen many times. Other DNA sequences in this specimen translate into the identical CDR3. The chain combines TRBV5-4 with TRBJ2-3; 15 bases agree with TRBD2. J was trimmed by 4 bases and V by 3 bases; bases with no gene match: 3. This CDR3 has 16 residues. The germline V gene has CDR1 SGHNT and CDR2 YYREEE (reference sequence). Written as DNA, the CDR3 is TGTGCCAGCAGCTCAGGGACTAGCGGGAGGTCAGATACGCAGTATTTT. This codes for CASSSGTSGRSDTQYF.

This clone has only one observation. The DNA for the CDR3 is TGTGCCAGCAGCTTGGCGACAGCCGGTTACGAGCAGTACTTC. Translated, it gives CASSLATAGYEQYF. This rearrangement joins TRBV5-5 to TRBJ2-7; D perhaps matches TRBD1 (5 bases). The CDR3 is 14 residues long. V lost 0 bases and J lost 4, with 11 bases in between. Germline-derived CDR1 and CDR2 are SGHKS and YYEKEE (reference sequence).

The sample holds many counts of this clone. This chain connects TRBV6-2 or TRBV6-3 to TRBJ2-7; the D is unclear. CDR3 size: 11 residues. V was pared by 2 bases and J by 5 bases, with 4 bases between. Germline CDR1 MNHEY, CDR2 SVGEGT. CDR3 coding DNA: TGTGCCAGCAGTTACCCCCACGAGCAGTACTTC. This gives the protein CASSYPHEQYF.

This clone was counted ten times or more. V usage is TRBV30 and J usage is TRBJ2-7; a possible D gene is TRBD2 (5 bases). V was shortened by 0 bases and J by 3 bases, with 15 bases between the two germline ends. The germline V gene encodes CDR1 GTSNPN and CDR2 SVGIG (reference sequence). CDR3 length: 15 amino acids. CDR3 sequence: CAWSVRGIPHYEQYF. In nucleotides, the CDR3 is TGTGCCTGGAGTGTACGAGGGATCCCCCACTACGAGCAGTACTTC. The full variable domain, with the rest looked up from reference TRBV30 and TRBJ2-7, is SQTIHQWPATLVQPVGSPLSLECTVEGTSNPNLYWYRQAAGRGLQLLFYSVGIGQISSEVPQNLSASRPQDRQFILSSKKLLLSDSGFYLCAWSVRGIPHYEQYFGPGTRLTVT.

This clone has ten or more counts. The rearrangement joins TRBV4-3 to TRBJ1-5; D is unresolved. The CDR3 totals 13 residues. Trimming left V 3 bases short and J 4 bases short, with 7 bases between. Germline V lookup: CDR1 LGHNA, CDR2 YSLEER. CDR3 in DNA: TGCGCCAGCAGCCAGGACCGAAATCAGCCCCAGCATTTT. It is translated as CASSQDRNQPQHF.

This clone was counted ten times or more. The chain combines TRBV12-3 or TRBV12-4 with TRBJ2-1; 7 bases map to TRBD2. Trimming cost V 3 bases and J 8 bases; bases outside gene matches: 7. CDR3 size: 14 residues. CDR3 in amino acids: CASSLVGGPDEQFF. DNA for the CDR3: TGTGCCAGCAGTTTGGTGGGAGGGCCCGATGAGCAGTTCTTC.

There are many counts of this clone. The chain carries TRBV6-1 and TRBJ1-4, with D maybe TRBD1 (5 bases). Trimming took off 5 bases at V and 8 bases at J, with 15 bases between the two ends. CDR3 length: 14 amino acids. In germline, CDR1 is MNHNS, CDR2 SASEGT. CDR3 region: CASSQRDSGEKLFF. In nucleotides, the CDR3 is TGTGCCAGCAGTCAACGGGATTCAGGGGAAAAACTGTTTTTT.

A few counts support this clone. The rearrangement uses TRBV18 and TRBJ2-3; D uncertain. Germline V CDR1 and CDR2: KGHSH, LQKENI. V lost 4 bases and J 11 bases, leaving 10 bases between the germline ends. The CDR3 consists of 11 residues. The CDR3 loop is CASSREYMQYF. The CDR3 nucleotides read TGTGCCAGCTCACGAGAGTATATGCAGTATTTT.

At least ten counts were recorded for this clone. The same CDR3 arises from other DNA sequences in this sample as well. The chain combines TRBV28 with TRBJ2-7; D unresolved. Trimming cost V 3 bases and J 7 bases, with 7 bases left between them. The V gene's germline CDR1 is MDHEN and CDR2 SYDVKM. The CDR3 contains 11 residues. CDR3 nucleotides: TGTGCCAGCAGTTTTCGTAGAGAGCAGTACTTC. It is translated as CASSFRREQYF.

This clone was recorded many times. The chain has TRBV6-2 or TRBV6-3 and TRBJ2-1; D possibly matches TRBD1 or TRBD2 (5 bases each). Per the germline V gene, CDR1 is MNHEY and CDR2 is SVGEGT. Trimming pared 8 bases from V and 6 bases from J, leaving 20 bases between. CDR3 length: 15 amino acids. CDR3 amino acids: CASSLREPGINEQFF. The CDR3 nucleotides read TGTGCCAGCTCCCTCAGGGAGCCAGGGATCAATGAGCAGTTCTTC.

Concerning this clone itself: One junction end does not reproduce the germline sequence, and a read error may be involved. The genes are TRBV6-2 or TRBV6-3 and TRBJ2-1; 9 bases match TRBD1. The CDR3 is 15 amino acids. Germline V gives CDR1 MNHEY, CDR2 SVGEGT. CDR3 amino acids: CSSTERQGAYNEQFF. CDR3 sequence (DNA): TGTTCCAGCACCGAGAGACAGGGGGCCTACAATGAGCAGTTCTTC.

This clone occurred many times. The chain carries TRBV20-1 and TRBJ2-7; TRBD2 agrees at 10 bases. CDR3 length: 16 residues. Germline CDR1 reads DFQATT; CDR2 reads SNEGSKA (reference sequence). After removal of 3 bases from V and 1 base from J, the junction contained 9 bases not matched to a gene. Here the CDR3 reads CSASLSGRDGSYEQYF. The CDR3 nucleotides read TGCAGTGCTAGCTTAAGCGGGAGGGACGGGTCCTACGAGCAGTACTTC.

The table lists this clone with many counts. The V gene is TRBV6-1, the J gene TRBJ2-5, with D possibly matching TRBD1 (5 bases). Germline V gene sequence: CDR1 MNHNS, CDR2 SASEGT. The CDR3 is made up of 13 amino acids. Deletions cut 3 bases from V and 7 bases from J, with 12 bases between. The CDR3 coding sequence is TGTGCCAGCAGTGAGTGGGGTCAGGGGACCCAGTACTTC. Amino acids: CASSEWGQGTQYF.

This clone was picked up a small number of times. The rearrangement uses TRBV6-1 and TRBJ1-6; a weak D match, TRBD1 (6 bases). Germline CDR1 reads MNHNS; CDR2 reads SASEGT. The CDR3 spans 13 residues. V was clipped by 6 bases and J by 5 bases, with 8 bases between them. The chain's CDR3 is CASRDSDNSPLHF. As DNA, the CDR3 is TGTGCCAGCAGGGACAGTGATAATTCACCCCTCCACTTT.

There are many counts of this clone. The CDR3 region has the DNA TGCGCCAGCAGCCTTACTCCAGAGACCCAGTACTTC. Encoded protein: CASSLTPETQYF. The chain combines TRBV5-1 with TRBJ2-5; D not certain. Trimming left V 4 bases short and J 4 bases short, with 8 bases between. Germline CDR1 reads SGHRS; CDR2 reads YFSETQ. This CDR3 contains 12 residues.

This clone showed up many times. It may be a read error: a sequence one base away is much more abundant. The chain uses TRBV7-2 and TRBJ2-7; no definite D call. Trimming removed 0 bases from V and 4 bases from J, with 4 bases in between. The CDR3 contains 12 residues. Per the germline V gene, CDR1 is SGHTA and CDR2 is FQGNSA. CDR3 residues: CASSLAKYEQYF. CDR3 nucleotides: TGTGCCAGCAGCTTAGCCAAATACGAGCAGTACTTC.

This clone has more than one count but fewer than ten. The chain has TRBV9 and TRBJ2-4; possibly TRBD1 for D (5 bases). The germline V gene encodes CDR1 SGDLS and CDR2 YYNGEE. This CDR3 has 16 amino acids. V was clipped by 4 bases and J by 1 base, with 15 bases between them. CDR3 nucleotide sequence: TGTGCCAGCAGCCCCGGATGGACACCGGCCAAAAACATTCAGTACTTC. It yields the protein CASSPGWTPAKNIQYF.

The chain couples TRBV11-2 to TRBJ2-7; D might be TRBD2 (5 bases). The CDR3 is made up of 16 amino acids. CDR1 and CDR2 (germline): SGHAT, FQNNGV. The V end lost 10 bases, the J end lost 7 bases, and 29 bases lay between the germline ends. CDR3 protein: CANSFGSVGLAYEQYF. The CDR3 coding sequence is TGTGCCAACAGTTTTGGATCCGTCGGGCTAGCATATGAGCAGTACTTC.

As concerns this clone: Possible read error: a much larger clone is one base away. The CDR3 carries no conserved terminal phenylalanine or tryptophan, so it likely arises from a read error. J is TRBJ1-2 and V is TRBV7-2, with D possibly matching TRBD1 (6 bases). V lost 5 bases and J lost 4, with 11 bases in between. The CDR3 loop spans 13 amino acids. Germline V gives CDR1 SGHTA, CDR2 FQGNSA. The CDR3 is CASSPGQSYGYTL. CDR3 DNA: TGTGCCAGCAGCCCCGGACAGAGCTATGGCTACACCCTC.

This clone has a count of ten or more. The rearrangement uses TRBV7-9 and TRBJ1-2; no clear D gene. Trimming took off 7 bases at V and 4 bases at J, with 13 bases between the two ends. There are 13 residues in the CDR3. Germline loops: CDR1 SEHNR, CDR2 FQNEAQ (reference sequence). CDR3 in amino acids: CASTRVVGYGYTF. The CDR3 DNA sequence: TGTGCCAGCACCAGAGTAGTGGGCTATGGCTACACCTTC.

With regard to this clone: A much larger clonotype is one base distant, so this may be a read error. This chain links TRBV14 with TRBJ1-1, with a possible D match to TRBD1 (5 bases). Trimming removed 1 base at V and 6 bases at J, with 18 bases between. Germline loops: CDR1 SGHDN, CDR2 FVKESK. The CDR3 sequence is 16 residues long. The CDR3 bases are TGTGCCAGCAGCCAAGTCGCATGGGCCATGGGGGCTGAAGCTTTCTTT. Its translation: CASSQVAWAMGAEAFF.